A selection of T cell receptor beta chains follows, all from one sample in a study of CD8 T cells in ankylosing spondylitis. TCRdb reprocessed the 5' RACE reads with MiXCR, giving one entry per CDR3 protein. Here the sample spans fewer than 550,000 distinct CDR3 sequences, roughly 5.2% being singletons. Sequenced: blood, either unsorted or a sorted T cell fraction (not recorded which). The receptors derive from a male donor with ankylosing spondylitis. The CDR3 runs from the conserved cysteine through the conserved F or W. Each record gives: J gene, V gene, D gene, clone size, CDR3 DNA, CDR3 protein. D genes are given only for firm matches. Clone size, where shown, is once, few, many, or a class for clones that have expanded.

TRBJ2-3 TRBV5-1 TRBD2 many TGCGCCAGCCGACACGAGCGGGAGGGCCCAGATACGCAGTATTTT CASRHEREGPDTQYF
TRBJ1-3 TRBV7-2 - many TGTGCCAGCAGCTCGAGGAGTCCCCCCGGAAACACCATATATTTT CASSSRSPPGNTIYF
TRBJ1-1 TRBV6-1 - many TGTGCCAGCACCAAAAGGCGGGGGTGGGACACTGAAGCTTTCTTT CASTKRRGWDTEAFF
TRBJ2-7 TRBV5-8 TRBD1 many TGTGCCAGCAGCTCGGACGGGACAGGGGCCTACGAGCAGTACTTC CASSSDGTGAYEQYF
TRBJ2-1 TRBV12-3/TRBV12-4 TRBD2 many TGTGCCAGCAGTCCATCTAGCGGGAGGACCTACAATGAGCAGTTCTTC CASSPSSGRTYNEQFF
TRBJ2-3 TRBV15 TRBD2 few TGTGCCACCAGCAGCACCCCGGGACTAGCGGGGGGGCAGGTGTATTTT CATSSTPGLAGGQVYF
TRBJ1-2 TRBV11-1 - many TGTGCCAGCAGCAGCCCGGGACACACCTCCCCTGCGAGCTATGGCTACACCTTC CASSSPGHTSPASYGYTF
TRBJ2-7 TRBV29-1 - many TGCAGCGTTTCCTTCGTAACCCACGAGCAGTACTTC CSVSFVTHEQYF
TRBJ2-1 TRBV28 - many TGTGCCAGCAGTTCGGGAACGCACAATGAGCAGTTCTTC CASSSGTHNEQFF
TRBJ2-5 TRBV20-1 - many TGCAGTGCTAGGAGGGTCCAAGAGACCCAGTACTTC CSARRVQETQYF
TRBJ2-7 TRBV20-1 TRBD2 - TGCAGTGCTCAAAAGGAGCTAGCGGGAGATACGTACTTC CSAQKELAGDTYF
TRBJ2-5 TRBV9 TRBD2 many TGTGCCAGCAGCGCCTTACTAGCGGGGGGGCAAGAGACCCAGTACTTC CASSALLAGGQETQYF
TRBJ1-1 TRBV6-4 - many TGTGCCAGCAGTGCCGCGGGGCAGGGCAACACTGAAGCTTTCTTT CASSAAGQGNTEAFF
TRBJ2-2 TRBV28 - many TGTGCCAGCAGTATCATGGGGACACAGAACACCGGGGAGCTGTTTTTT CASSIMGTQNTGELFF
TRBJ1-5 TRBV28 - many TGTGCCAGCAGGGGGAACAATCAGCCCCAGCATTTT CASRGNNQPQHF
TRBJ1-5 TRBV7-2 - - TGTGCCAGCAGGGAGACAGTTTCTGGCCAGCCCCAGCATTTT CASRETVSGQPQHF
TRBJ2-2 TRBV3-1 - - TGTGCCAGCAGCCCATGGGGGATGAGGAACAACGGGGAGCTGTTTTTT CASSPWGMRNNGELFF
TRBJ2-7 TRBV4-2 - many TGTGCCAGCAGCCAAGGCGTGGCGAGCTCCTACGAGCAGTACTTC CASSQGVASSYEQYF
TRBJ1-1 TRBV19 - - TGTGCCAGTAGTATGAAGACCCTGGAGACTGAAGCTTTCTTT CASSMKTLETEAFF